Listed below are T cell receptor beta chains from one sample, sequenced in a study of blood T cell repertoires in COVID-19. Here immunoSEQ multiplex PCR was the method, and the copy in TCRdb shows in-frame clones only, minus some. The table shows around 20,000 clones, with 91% occurring only once. Sequencing was carried out using peripheral blood. The receptors shown here come from a human donor in a cohort sampled during active COVID-19. Each CDR3 is given with its conserved first and last residue. A D gene is named only where the DNA matches it firmly. Expanded clones are given a class, and other clones once, few, many or no size at all.

J gene,V gene,clone size,D gene,CDR3 DNA,CDR3 protein
TRBJ1-5,TRBV24-1,NA,TRBD1,TGTGCCACCAGTGATCCCGCACAGGGGGCCCAGCCCCAGCATTTT,CATSDPAQGAQPQHF
TRBJ2-2,TRBV5-4,NA,TRBD2,TGTGCCAGCAGCGGGGGACTAGCGCTTGAAACCGGGGAGCTGTTTTTT,CASSGGLALETGELFF
TRBJ2-2,TRBV28,NA,TRBD1,TGTGCCAGCAGGACCGGACAGGGGGACACCGGGGAGCTGTTTTTT,CASRTGQGDTGELFF
TRBJ1-4,TRBV6-5,NA,TRBD1,TGTGCCAGCAGTCCCCCCGGGACAGCTAATGAAAAACTGTTTTTT,CASSPPGTANEKLFF
TRBJ2-7,TRBV10-3,NA,TRBD1,TGTGCCACCCGTCCGGGACAGGGATTCTACGAGCAGTACTTC,CATRPGQGFYEQYF
TRBJ2-1,TRBV5-5,NA,TRBD2,TGTGCCAGCAGCAGCGGGACGAGCAATGAGCAGTTCTTC,CASSSGTSNEQFF
TRBJ1-3,TRBV10-2,NA,NA,TGCGCCAGCAGTGCTTACAGGGCTGGAAACACCATATATTTT,CASSAYRAGNTIYF
TRBJ1-6,TRBV27,NA,NA,TGTGCCAGCAGTTTGTTACAATCCTATAATTCACCCCTCCACTTT,CASSLLQSYNSPLHF
TRBJ2-1,TRBV7-8,NA,TRBD2,TGTGCCAGCAGCTTAAAACCAGCTAGCGGGAGGGTTTACAATGAGCAGTTCTTC,CASSLKPASGRVYNEQFF
TRBJ1-2,TRBV7-3,NA,NA,TGTGCCAGCAGCCCCGACAGGAACTATGGCTACACCTTC,CASSPDRNYGYTF
TRBJ1-2,TRBV20-1,once,TRBD1,TGCAGTGCTAGTGCTGGGCAGGGGGCAAGAGGCTACACCTTC,CSASAGQGARGYTF
TRBJ2-3,TRBV6-6,NA,NA,TGTGCCAGCGTGGGCAGAAGCACAGATACGCAGTATTTT,CASVGRSTDTQYF
TRBJ2-1,TRBV7-2,NA,NA,TGTGCCAGCAGCGTGCCCCCTAGCAGTGAGCAGTTCTTC,CASSVPPSSEQFF
TRBJ1-3,TRBV24-1,NA,NA,TGTGCCACCAGTGATTTGGGCGGAAACACCATATATTTT,CATSDLGGNTIYF
TRBJ2-7,TRBV7-3,NA,TRBD1,TGTGCCAGCAGCTCGGACAGGGGACCCTACGAGCAGTACTTC,CASSSDRGPYEQYF
TRBJ2-5,TRBV6-5,NA,TRBD1,TGTGCCAGCAGTACTCGACAGGGGAGTGAGACCCAGTACTTC,CASSTRQGSETQYF